What follows describes a single TCR beta chain. What it recognizes is unknown. The time point: week 23, last vaccination. The study gave 300 ug of mutant IDH1 20-mer peptide per vaccine dose, with topical imiquimod. This specimen comes from a study of a mutant IDH1 vaccine in newly diagnosed glioma. Overall study: Patients were started on vaccination 4-6 weeks after radiotherapy alone, or with temozolomide cycles. Before enrollment, the patients had been treated with radiotherapy alone, temozolomide alone, or both together. Most of them had received both.

Here immunoSEQ multiplex PCR was the method, and the copy in TCRdb shows in-frame clones only, minus some. The data show about 44,000 clones, with less than 95% seen just once and around 3.9% held by the top ten. Germline V gene lookup returns CDR1 LNHDA and CDR2 SQIVND (reference sequence). The germline V and J ends were trimmed by 3 bases and 7 bases, with 12 bases remaining between them. The CDR3 spans 14 residues. Here the sequenced sample was PBMCs, taken from a glioma patient whose treatment included an IDH1 peptide vaccine. This chain joins TRBV19 and TRBJ1-4, with D possibly matching TRBD1 (6 bases). The receptor was derived from a man in his fifties or sixties with glioma. CDR3 in amino acids: CASSMSRGFEKLFF. In DNA, the CDR3 is TGTGCCAGTAGTATGTCCAGGGGATTTGAAAAACTGTTTTTT.